The 11 T cell receptor beta chains below were found in one sample sequenced in a study of tumor-infiltrating lymphocytes in localized non-small cell lung cancer. Sequencing was performed with immunoSEQ multiplex PCR; in TCRdb, only in-frame clones are kept and a portion is missing. The repertoire holds more than 5,500 clones, with roughly 70% as singletons. Specimen: lung tumor tissue. Every receptor here comes from a human donor with non-small cell lung cancer.

The V and J genes are TRBV5-1 and TRBJ2-7, with D possibly TRBD1 on 5 matching bases. CDR3 length equals 13 residues. Germline V lookup: CDR1 SGHRS, CDR2 YFSETQ. V dropped 4 bases and J dropped 6 bases, with 14 bases sitting between them. Here the CDR3 reads CASSLAYGAEQYF. The CDR3, as DNA: TGCGCCAGCAGCCTGGCCTATGGGGCCGAGCAGTACTTC.

The chain joins TRBV11-2 to TRBJ2-1; weak D call: TRBD2 (6 bases). The V gene's germline CDR1 is SGHAT and CDR2 FQNNGV. CDR3 length: 13 amino acids. V gave up 4 bases and J gave up 7 bases, with 11 bases separating them. The CDR3: CASSWGTANEQFF. CDR3 DNA: TGTGCCAGCAGCTGGGGGACTGCTAATGAGCAGTTCTTC.

This clone was detected once. The V call is TRBV30, the J call TRBJ2-7; D unresolved. CDR3 length: 11 residues. Looked up from germline, CDR1 is GTSNPN and CDR2 is SVGIG (reference sequence). Between the trimmed V and J ends, which lost 2 bases and 6 bases, there was a span of 8 bases. CDR3 region: CAWSSPLEQYF. The DNA for the CDR3 is TGTGCCTGGAGTAGCCCCCTCGAGCAGTACTTC.

V usage is TRBV19 and J usage is TRBJ1-5; no definite D call. Trimming pared 1 base from V and 5 bases from J, leaving 6 bases between. This CDR3 has 13 residues. Germline V gene data show CDR1 as LNHDA and CDR2 as SQIVND (reference sequence). The CDR3 DNA sequence: TGTGCCAGTAGTATAGCGAGAGATCAGCCCCAGCATTTT. This sequence encodes CASSIARDQPQHF.

The rearrangement uses TRBV6-5 and TRBJ2-1; possible D gene TRBD1, 5 bases. The germline CDR1 and CDR2 sequences are MNHEY and SVGAGI. V gave up 6 bases and J gave up 7 bases, with 13 bases separating them. The length of the CDR3 is 13 residues. DNA for the CDR3: TGTGCCAGCAGCCATGGGGCCGGAAATGAGCAGTTCTTC. Its protein product is CASSHGAGNEQFF.

The sample holds a few counts of this clone. The gene calls are TRBV7-9 and TRBJ1-5; D may be TRBD1 (5 bases). The germline gives CDR1 SEHNR, CDR2 FQNEAQ (reference sequence). V gave up 3 bases and J gave up 0 bases, with 9 bases separating them. This CDR3 has 15 residues. The CDR3 region is CASSLGGYSNQPQHF. The CDR3 DNA is TGTGCCAGCAGCTTGGGGGGGTATAGCAATCAGCCCCAGCATTTT.

The V gene is TRBV5-1, the J gene TRBJ2-3, with D hard to call. The germline CDR1 and CDR2 sequences are SGHRS and YFSETQ. This CDR3 contains 14 residues. The V end lost 1 base, the J end lost 1 base, and 7 bases lay between the germline ends. The CDR3 nucleotides are TGCGCCAGCAGCTTGAGCTGGGGCACAGATACGCAGTATTTT. Translated, it gives CASSLSWGTDTQYF.

There are a few counts of this clone. The germline gene is not matched at one end of the junction; a read error may be the cause. The chain recombines TRBV7-7 with TRBJ2-1; TRBD1 matches 9 bases. Germline V lookup: CDR1 SSHAT, CDR2 FNYEAQ (reference sequence). The CDR3 sequence is 15 residues long. Here the CDR3 DNA reads TGTGCTAGCAGCTTGGACAGGGGATCCTACAATGAGCAGTTCTTC. The encoded protein is CASSLDRGSYNEQFF. Drawing the rest from reference TRBV7-7 and TRBJ2-1, the complete variable domain is GAGVSQSPRYKVTKRGQDVTLRCDPISSHATLYWYQQALGQGPEFLTYFNYEAQPDKSGLPSDRFSAERPEGSISTLTIQRTEQRDSAMYRCASSLDRGSYNEQFFGPGTRLTVL.

This chain connects TRBV5-1 to TRBJ2-7; D call uncertain. Per germline, CDR1 SGHRS and CDR2 YFSETQ. V lost 0 bases, J lost 3 bases, and 7 bases lay in between. This CDR3 has 13 residues. CDR3 region: CASSLAGSYEQYF. The CDR3 DNA sequence: TGCGCCAGCAGCTTGGCTGGCAGCTACGAGCAGTACTTC. Combining the CDR3 with reference TRBV5-1 and TRBJ2-7 gives the whole variable domain KAGVTQTPRYLIKTRGQQVTLSCSPISGHRSVSWYQQTPGQGLQFLFEYFSETQRNKGNFPGRFSGRQFSNSRSEMNVSTLELGDSALYLCASSLAGSYEQYFGPGTRLTVT.

The sample holds one count of this clone. The chain combines TRBV11-3 with TRBJ1-4, with D perhaps matching TRBD1 (6 bases). V was pared by 5 bases and J by 5 bases, with 12 bases between. Germline V CDR1 and CDR2: SGHNT, YENEEA. The CDR3 spans 14 residues. The DNA of the CDR3 is TGTGCCAGCAGCACAGCAGGGGCGAATGAAAAACTGTTTTTT. Encoded protein: CASSTAGANEKLFF.

V gene TRBV10-3 combines with J gene TRBJ2-3; TRBD1 agrees at 10 bases. The CDR3 loop spans 16 amino acids. The ends lost 2 bases at V and 3 bases at J; junction bases unmatched: 5. From germline, CDR1 is ENHRY and CDR2 SYGVKD. The CDR3 is CAISEPGTGATDTQYF. For the CDR3, the DNA is TGTGCCATCAGTGAGCCTGGGACAGGGGCTACAGATACGCAGTATTTT.